This TCR beta chain was identified in a study of PD-1 blockade in classical Hodgkin lymphoma. TCRdb keeps only in-frame clones here, not all; method: immunoSEQ multiplex PCR. The sample contains about 35,000 clones, approximately 69% of which appear only once. This CDR3 has 15 amino acids. V was clipped by 0 bases and J by 4 bases, with 11 bases between them. Germline CDR1 and CDR2: MGHRA and YSYEKL. Regarding the study as a whole: No one has yet defined what causes the repertoire differences, which may be disease activity or prior therapy. CD4+ TCR diversity, unlike CD8+, climbed significantly by C4D1.

Patients all relapsed after autologous stem cell transplantation, and there was variation in brentuximab vedotin exposure. Relapsed/refractory classical Hodgkin lymphoma patients had complete, partial or progressive responses. Concerning this clone: No antigen is known for it.

The genes are TRBV4-1 and TRBJ2-3, with D perhaps TRBD1 or TRBD2 (6 bases each). The TCR comes from a human donor with classical Hodgkin lymphoma. The sequencing used peripheral blood mononuclear cells (PBMCs), collected before the second cycle of nivolumab. The CDR3 sequence: CASSQDRGAADTQYF. CDR3 DNA: TGCGCCAGCAGCCAAGATAGGGGGGCCGCAGATACGCAGTATTTT.